This is a list of T cell receptor beta chains from one sample in a study of CD8+CD57+ T cells in acquired aplastic anemia. MiXCR, run by TCRdb on the reads, gives a single entry per CDR3 protein. Of around 200,000 distinct CDR3 sequences in the sample, roughly 63% were seen once. Material: sorted CD4+, CD8+, or CD8+CD57+ T cells (not recorded which) from PBMCs. The receptors originated from a human donor with aplastic anemia. Both conserved end residues are part of each CDR3. D genes are given only for firm matches. Only part of the rows carry a size: once, few, many, or a class if the clone is expanded.

d_call,v_call,j_call,clone_size,cdr3_nt,cdr3_aa
TRBD1,TRBV7-9,TRBJ2-7,many,TGTGCCAGCAGCTTAGCGCCCAGGGGGCACGAGCAGTACTTC,CASSLAPRGHEQYF
TRBD1,TRBV7-7,TRBJ2-7,.,TGTGCTAGCAGCTGGGGACAGACCTACGAGCAGTACTTC,CASSWGQTYEQYF
TRBD2,TRBV19,TRBJ2-5,.,TGTGCCAGTAAGGCGGGAGGGCCGGAGACCCAGTACTTC,CASKAGGPETQYF
.,TRBV12-3/TRBV12-4,TRBJ1-1,.,TGTGCCAGCAGTTTAAGCGGGGCTAACACTGAAGCTTTCTTT,CASSLSGANTEAFF
.,TRBV7-9,TRBJ2-7,.,TGTGCCAGCAGCCAAGGGAACAGGGCGGACGAGCAGTACTTC,CASSQGNRADEQYF
TRBD2,TRBV20-1,TRBJ2-7,.,TGCAGTGCTAGACACCATCTAGCGGGAGGCTACGAGCAGTACTTC,CSARHHLAGGYEQYF
TRBD2,TRBV7-8,TRBJ2-7,few,TGTGCCAGCAAATATAGACTAGCGGGGCCATACGAGCAGTACTTC,CASKYRLAGPYEQYF
.,TRBV2,TRBJ1-1,.,TGTGCCAGCAGTGAAACCCAAAGCCCGAACACTGAAGCTTTCTTT,CASSETQSPNTEAFF
.,TRBV5-6,TRBJ2-7,.,TGTGCCAGCAGCTTGTTAACAGGAGACGAGCAGTACTTC,CASSLLTGDEQYF
.,TRBV2,TRBJ2-7,few,TGTGCCAGCAACTTGGGGGACGAGCAGTACTTC,CASNLGDEQYF
TRBD2,TRBV4-1,TRBJ2-7,few,TGCGCCAGCAGCCAAGGGAGCGGGGGGGCGTACGAGCAGTACTTC,CASSQGSGGAYEQYF
TRBD2,TRBV20-1,TRBJ2-7,.,TGCAGTGCTAGGGGACTAGATAAGTACGAGCAGTACTTC,CSARGLDKYEQYF
.,TRBV20-1,TRBJ2-7,many,TGCAGTGCTAGAGAAGGGTCCTACGAGCAGTACTTC,CSAREGSYEQYF
TRBD1,TRBV11-3,TRBJ2-6,.,TGTGCCAGCAGCTTGAGACAGGGGATGGCCAACGTCCTGACTTTC,CASSLRQGMANVLTF
.,TRBV25-1,TRBJ1-1,.,TGTGCCAGCAGCGAACCTACACCGGGCTCAACGAAAGCTTTCTTT,CASSEPTPGSTKAFF
.,TRBV20-1,TRBJ2-5,.,TGCAGTGCTAACAATCCGGGAATAGGGACCCAGTACTTC,CSANNPGIGTQYF
TRBD1,TRBV11-2,TRBJ2-1,many,TGTGCCAGCAGCTTTGGACAGGTGTTGTACAATGAGCAGTTCTTC,CASSFGQVLYNEQFF
TRBD2,TRBV10-3,TRBJ2-5,.,TGTGCCAGCAACCCGGGACTAGCGGGGGGGCAGCAAGAGACCCAGTACTTC,CASNPGLAGGQQETQYF
.,TRBV4-1,TRBJ1-2,many,TGCGCCAGCGGGTCCTATGGCTACACCTTC,CASGSYGYTF
.,TRBV4-1,TRBJ1-1,many,TGCGCCAGCAGCCATAGGGAGGGTTCCATGAACACTGAAGCTTTCTTT,CASSHREGSMNTEAFF
.,TRBV20-1,TRBJ2-7,.,TGCAGTGCTAGGGATCAAATACACGAGCAGTACTTC,CSARDQIHEQYF
.,TRBV6-1,TRBJ2-7,few,TGCGCCAGCAATGGGGGGGGCCAAGACTCCTACGAGCAGTACTTC,CASNGGGQDSYEQYF
TRBD2,TRBV7-8,TRBJ2-7,.,TGTGCCAGCAGCATCCCTTCTAGCGGGGGAATCTACGAGCAGTACTTC,CASSIPSSGGIYEQYF
.,TRBV7-9,TRBJ2-6,few,TGTGCCAGCAGCTCCGCCGGGGCCAACGTCCTGACTTTC,CASSSAGANVLTF
.,TRBV20-1,TRBJ2-3,.,TGCAGTGCTAGTGATTACCGGGCCCCACACACAGATACGCAGTATTTT,CSASDYRAPHTDTQYF
.,TRBV19,TRBJ2-1,.,TGTGCCAGTAGTTTCGACAGGAAGCTTTACAATGAGCAGTTCTTC,CASSFDRKLYNEQFF
TRBD1,TRBV20-1,TRBJ1-2,.,TGCAGTGCTAGTCCGGGACAGGGGGTCTATGGCTACACCTTC,CSASPGQGVYGYTF